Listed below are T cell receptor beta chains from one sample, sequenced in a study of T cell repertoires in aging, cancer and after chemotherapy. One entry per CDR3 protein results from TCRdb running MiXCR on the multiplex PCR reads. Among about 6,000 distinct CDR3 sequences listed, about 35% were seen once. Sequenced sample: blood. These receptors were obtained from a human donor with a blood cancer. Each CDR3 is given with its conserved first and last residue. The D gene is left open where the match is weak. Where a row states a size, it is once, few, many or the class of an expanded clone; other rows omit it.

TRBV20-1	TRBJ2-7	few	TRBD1	CSARDSPGGMYEQYF	TGCAGTGCTAGAGATAGCCCAGGGGGTATGTACGAGCAGTACTTC
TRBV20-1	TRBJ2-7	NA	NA	CSARDGGGPIYEQYF	TGCAGTGCTAGAGATGGGGGCGGACCGATCTACGAGCAGTACTTC
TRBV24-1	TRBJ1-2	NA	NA	CATSDPVGGNYGYTF	TGTGCCACCAGTGACCCCGTGGGGGGAAACTATGGCTACACCTTC
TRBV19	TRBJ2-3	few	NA	CASSIGGRRTDTQYF	TGTGCCAGTAGTATAGGAGGCAGGCGCACAGATACGCAGTATTTT
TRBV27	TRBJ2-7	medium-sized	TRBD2	CASSLGLDFSYEQYF	TGTGCCAGCAGTTTAGGACTAGACTTCTCCTACGAGCAGTACTTC
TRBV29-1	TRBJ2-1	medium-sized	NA	CSVDSVSSYNEQFF	TGCAGCGTTGATAGCGTGAGCTCCTACAATGAGCAGTTCTTC
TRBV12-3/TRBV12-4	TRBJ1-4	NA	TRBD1	CASREDRGREKLFF	TGTGCCAGCAGGGAGGACAGGGGGCGTGAAAAACTGTTTTTT
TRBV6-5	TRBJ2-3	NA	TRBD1	CASSRRDRGQGTDTQYF	TGTGCCAGCAGCCGCCGGGACAGGGGGCAAGGCACAGATACGCAGTATTTT
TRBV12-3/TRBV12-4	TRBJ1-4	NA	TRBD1	CASSPRAGQGTNEKLFF	TGTGCCAGCAGTCCACGCGCGGGACAGGGAACTAATGAAAAACTGTTTTTT
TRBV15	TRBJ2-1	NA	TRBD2	CATSSRLAGGNEQFF	TGTGCCACCAGCAGCCGACTAGCGGGAGGGAATGAGCAGTTCTTC
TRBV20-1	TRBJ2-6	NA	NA	CSARAGSGANVLTF	TGCAGTGCTAGAGCTGGGTCCGGGGCCAACGTCCTGACTTTC
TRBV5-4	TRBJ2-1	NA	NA	CASSLEQYNEQFF	TGTGCCAGCAGCTTGGAACAGTACAATGAGCAGTTCTTC
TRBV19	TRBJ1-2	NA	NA	CASSISVYGYTF	TGTGCCAGTAGTATATCCGTATATGGCTACACCTTC
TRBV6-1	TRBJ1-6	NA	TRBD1	CASSEWDRDSPLNF	TGTGCCAGCAGTGAATGGGACAGGGATTCACCCCTCAACTTT
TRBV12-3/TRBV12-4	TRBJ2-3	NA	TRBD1	CASSLRDRTDTQYF	TGTGCCAGCAGTTTAAGGGACAGAACAGATACGCAGTATTTT
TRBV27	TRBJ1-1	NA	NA	CASSFLDSSKNTEAFF	TGTGCCAGCAGTTTTTTGGACAGCTCAAAGAACACTGAAGCTTTCTTT
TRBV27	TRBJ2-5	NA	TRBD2	CASSSPLAGVQETQYF	TGTGCCAGCAGCTCCCCACTAGCGGGAGTTCAAGAGACCCAGTACTTC
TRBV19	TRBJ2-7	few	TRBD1	CASSTAGQGTYEQYF	TGTGCCAGTAGTACAGCCGGACAGGGCACCTACGAGCAGTACTTC
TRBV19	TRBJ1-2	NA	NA	CASSDPALQLLGYTF	TGTGCCAGTAGTGACCCCGCTCTCCAGCTTTTGGGCTACACCTTC
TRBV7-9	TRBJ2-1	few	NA	CASSGARGRVEQFF	TGTGCCAGCAGCGGCGCACGGGGGCGTGTTGAGCAGTTCTTC
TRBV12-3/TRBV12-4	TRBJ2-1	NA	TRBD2	CASSFIGTSGRVYNEQFF	TGTGCCAGCAGTTTCATCGGGACTAGCGGGAGGGTTTACAATGAGCAGTTCTTC
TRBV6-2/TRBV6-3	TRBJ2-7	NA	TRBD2	CASGTNPKQYF	TGTGCCAGCGGGACTAATCCTAAGCAGTACTTC
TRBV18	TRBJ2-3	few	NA	CASSPGVGGTQYF	TGTGCCAGCTCCCCGGGGGTAGGCGGTACGCAGTATTTT
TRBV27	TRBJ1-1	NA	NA	CASSLFGGGGGAFF	TGTGCCAGCAGTTTATTCGGGGGGGGAGGAGGAGCTTTCTTT
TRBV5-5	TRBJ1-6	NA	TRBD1	CASSLTGDEGSPLHF	TGTGCCAGCAGCTTGACAGGGGATGAAGGATCACCCCTCCACTTT
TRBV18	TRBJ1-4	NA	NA	CASSPGQGLNEKLFF	TGTGCCAGCTCACCGGGTCAGGGCCTTAATGAAAAACTGTTTTTT
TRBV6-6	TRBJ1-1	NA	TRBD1	CASSYWGQRHEAFF	TGTGCCAGCAGTTACTGGGGACAGCGACATGAAGCTTTCTTT
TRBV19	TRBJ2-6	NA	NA	CASGGGHLSGANVLTF	TGTGCCAGTGGGGGGGGACATCTCTCTGGGGCCAACGTCCTGACTTTC
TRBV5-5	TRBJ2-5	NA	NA	CASIQEGRAAETQYF	TGTGCCAGCATCCAAGAAGGAAGGGCGGCAGAGACCCAGTACTTC
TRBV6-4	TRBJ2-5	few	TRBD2	CASSSGTSGRAGGKETQYF	TGTGCCAGCAGTTCCGGGACTAGCGGGAGGGCGGGAGGTAAAGAGACCCAGTACTTC
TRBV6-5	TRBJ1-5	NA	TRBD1	CASSAGTGDGQPQHF	TGTGCCAGCAGTGCCGGGACAGGGGATGGCCAGCCCCAGCATTTT
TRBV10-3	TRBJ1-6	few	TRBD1	CAISRSLTGNNSPLHF	TGTGCCATCAGCCGCTCCTTGACAGGGAACAATTCACCCCTCCACTTT
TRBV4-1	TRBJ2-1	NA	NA	CASSPLSDNEQFF	TGCGCCAGCAGCCCCCTATCGGACAATGAGCAGTTCTTC
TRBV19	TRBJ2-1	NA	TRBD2	CASIRFAGVEADEQFF	TGTGCCAGTATTCGCTTCGCGGGAGTCGAGGCAGATGAGCAGTTCTTC
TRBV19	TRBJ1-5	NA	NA	CASSPQRQRGVGNQPQHF	TGTGCCAGTAGTCCCCAAAGACAGCGGGGAGTGGGCAATCAGCCCCAGCATTTT
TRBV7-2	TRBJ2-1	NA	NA	CASSLRGADYNEQFF	TGTGCCAGCAGCTTACGGGGGGCAGACTACAATGAGCAGTTCTTC
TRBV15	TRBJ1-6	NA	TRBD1	CATSSRTGGSPLHF	TGTGCCACCAGCTCCCGGACAGGGGGATCACCCCTCCACTTT
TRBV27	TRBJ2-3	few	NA	CASSGGVDTQYF	TGTGCCAGCAGTGGAGGGGTGGATACGCAGTATTTT
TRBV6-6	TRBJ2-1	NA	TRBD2	CASSPGTSGFVYEQFF	TGTGCCAGCAGTCCGGGGACTAGCGGGTTTGTTTATGAGCAGTTCTTC
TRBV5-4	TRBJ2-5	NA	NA	CASSLGPQETQYF	TGTGCCAGCAGCTTGGGCCCCCAAGAGACCCAGTACTTC
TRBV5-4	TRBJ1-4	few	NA	CASSSSIGGGAPNEKLFF	TGTGCCAGCAGTTCCTCGATCGGGGGGGGGGCACCTAATGAAAAACTGTTTTTT
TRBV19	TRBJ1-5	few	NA	CATLGRVQPQHF	TGTGCCACCCTGGGTAGGGTTCAGCCCCAGCATTTT
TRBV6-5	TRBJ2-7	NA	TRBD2	CASSRSPSGRFEYF	TGTGCCAGCAGTCGGTCCCCTAGCGGGAGGTTTGAGTACTTC
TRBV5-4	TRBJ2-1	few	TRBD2	CASSLGGTSAYNEQFF	TGTGCCAGCAGCTTGGGCGGGACTAGCGCGTACAATGAGCAGTTCTTC
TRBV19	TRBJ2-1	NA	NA	CASSIESTRSDEQFF	TGTGCCAGTAGTATAGAATCGACTAGATCTGATGAGCAGTTCTTC
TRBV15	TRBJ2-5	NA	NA	CATSRDPGGETQYF	TGTGCCACCAGCAGAGATCCTGGGGGGGAGACCCAGTACTTC
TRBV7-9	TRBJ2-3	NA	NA	CASSLTDTQYF	TGTGCCAGCAGCTTAACAGATACGCAGTATTTT
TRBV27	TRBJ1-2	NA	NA	CASSPKGRTTNYGYTF	TGTGCCAGCTCACCCAAGGGCAGGACCACTAACTATGGCTACACCTTC
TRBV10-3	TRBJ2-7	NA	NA	CASRPAGGYEQYF	TGCGCCAGCAGGCCCGCCGGGGGCTACGAGCAGTACTTC
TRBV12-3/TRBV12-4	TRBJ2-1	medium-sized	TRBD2	CASSPGASGSRSAEQFF	TGTGCCAGCAGCCCCGGGGCTAGCGGGAGTCGAAGCGCTGAGCAGTTCTTC
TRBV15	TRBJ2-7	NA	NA	CATSSSQGYEQYF	TGTGCCACCAGCTCCTCACAGGGCTACGAGCAGTACTTC
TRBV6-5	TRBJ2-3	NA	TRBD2	CASSYSGGRGTDTQYF	TGTGCCAGCAGTTACTCTGGCGGGAGGGGCACAGATACGCAGTATTTT
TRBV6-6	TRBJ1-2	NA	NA	CASKRSYGGHLNYGYTF	TGTGCCAGCAAACGATCCTATGGGGGACATCTTAACTATGGCTACACCTTC